This T cell receptor (beta chain) was identified during a study of identical twins. Study outcomes and limitations: Out-of-frame alpha sequences common to twins were enriched for low generation probability. It was cross-sectional statistical analysis, not following the same donors, that the conclusions relied on. Zero-insertion results could be subject to partial confounding by invariant MAIT and iNKT cells.

Trimming removed 3 bases from V and 3 bases from J; junction bases left unmatched: 6. The CDR3 runs 16 residues. This clonotype was counted ten times or more. What it binds is unknown. TCRdb processed the 5' RACE reads anew with MiXCR; each CDR3 protein has one entry. The data show hundreds of thousands of distinct CDR3 sequences, around an eighth seen once. The same data also contributed to another study, on yellow fever vaccine responses in identical twins.

The sequencing sample was made of PBMCs. The receptor's source is a woman aged 18-29 years in good health. This rearrangement joins TRBV12-3 or TRBV12-4 to TRBJ2-1, with 9 bases matching TRBD2. This CDR3 reads CASSFLSGGNYNEQFF. The CDR3 region has the DNA TGTGCCAGCAGTTTCCTTAGCGGGGGAAACTACAATGAGCAGTTCTTC.